The T cell receptor beta chain described here comes from a study of cytomegalovirus exposure and HLA in healthy donors. Healthy bone marrow donors formed the donor group. V dropped 4 bases and J dropped 5; count of bases not matched to a gene: 2. The CDR3 has 13 amino acids. Looked up from germline, CDR1 is SGHNT and CDR2 is YENEEA. PCR involved 60 Vbeta and 13 Jbeta primers. Some clones are missing from TCRdb's copy, which holds only in-frame ones; the method was immunoSEQ multiplex PCR. Among some 130,000 clones, 70% to 80% were seen once, and the ten largest hold approximately 1.4%. The specimen sequenced was PBMCs. The chain employs TRBV11-3 and TRBJ2-3, with 8 bases lining up with TRBD2. The TCR sequence derives from a female donor in good health and CMV-seronegative. CDR3 sequence: CASSSGGGDTQYF. DNA of the CDR3: TGTGCCAGCAGCTCGGGGGGGGGAGATACGCAGTATTTT.